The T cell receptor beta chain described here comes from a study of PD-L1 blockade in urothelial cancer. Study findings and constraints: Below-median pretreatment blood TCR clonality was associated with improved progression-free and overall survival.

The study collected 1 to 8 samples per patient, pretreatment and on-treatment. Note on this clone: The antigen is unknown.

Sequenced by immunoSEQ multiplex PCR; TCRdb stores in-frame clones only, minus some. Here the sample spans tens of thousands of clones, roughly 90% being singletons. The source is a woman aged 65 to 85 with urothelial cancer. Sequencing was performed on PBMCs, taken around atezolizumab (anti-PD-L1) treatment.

CDR3 loop: CASSPTGGSNADTQYF. The DNA of the CDR3 is TGTGCCAGCAGCCCGACCGGGGGTTCTAATGCAGATACGCAGTATTTT. The gene calls are TRBV7-2 and TRBJ2-3; a weak D match, TRBD2 (6 bases). The CDR3 extends over 16 amino acids. The germline gives CDR1 SGHTA, CDR2 FQGNSA. With 5 bases removed from V and 4 bases from J, the gap between germline ends came to 19 bases.